These 27 T cell receptor beta chains were sequenced from one sample in a study of immune evolution from preneoplasia to lung adenocarcinoma. Sequencing used immunoSEQ multiplex PCR; TCRdb keeps in-frame clones, though not all of them. Of 2,500 to 3,500 clones listed, approximately 80% were seen once; the top ten hold about 9%. Material: FFPE adjacent normal lung tissue. These receptors were collected from a person aged 55-80 years with lung adenocarcinoma.

J is TRBJ2-1 and V is TRBV11-3, with D maybe TRBD2 (5 bases). The CDR3 extends over 13 amino acids. Germline V gene data show CDR1 as SGHNT and CDR2 as YENEEA. V was trimmed by 4 bases and J by 8 bases, leaving 12 bases between them. CDR3 sequence (DNA): TGTGCCAGCAGCTCGGACTCCTGGGATGAGCAGTTCTTC. Its protein is CASSSDSWDEQFF. Complete variable domain (other parts from reference TRBV11-3 and TRBJ2-1): EAGVVQSPRYKIIEKKQPVAFWCNPISGHNTLYWYLQNLGQGPELLIRYENEEAVDDSQLPKDRFSAERLKGVDSTLKIQPAELGDSAVYLCASSSDSWDEQFFGPGTRLTVL.

V and J are TRBV7-9 and TRBJ2-2; D call uncertain. V lost 1 base to trimming and J lost 1 base, with 7 bases between them. This CDR3 contains 15 residues. The germline CDR1 and CDR2 sequences are SEHNR and FQNEAQ (reference sequence). CDR3 amino acids: CASSLVWGNTGELFF. DNA of the CDR3: TGTGCCAGCAGCTTAGTTTGGGGGAACACCGGGGAGCTGTTTTTT.

The CDR3 sequence: CASSPLDGQPQHF. DNA of the CDR3: TGTGCCAGCAGCCCTCTAGATGGCCAGCCCCAGCATTTT. This sequence joins TRBV7-3 and TRBJ1-5; D unresolved. Trimming cost V 5 bases and J 7 bases, with 12 bases left between them. The CDR3 runs to 13 residues. Germline V gene sequence: CDR1 SGHTA, CDR2 FQGTGA.

This clone was seen only a few times. The chain recombines TRBV28 with TRBJ2-1, with 10 bases that match TRBD2. Germline values: CDR1 MDHEN, CDR2 SYDVKM. The V and J ends lost 5 bases and 6 bases, in that order; junction bases with no gene match: 10. This CDR3 region has 16 residues. Here the CDR3 DNA reads TGTGCCAGCAGTCCCTTCGGCGGGACTAGCGCCAATGAGCAGTTCTTC. Its translation is CASSPFGGTSANEQFF.

The rearrangement uses TRBV5-1 and TRBJ2-3; possible D gene TRBD1, 5 bases. From germline, CDR1 is SGHRS and CDR2 YFSETQ. V lost 0 bases and J 6 bases, leaving 8 bases between the germline ends. This CDR3 has 13 residues. The CDR3 DNA sequence: TGCGCCAGCAGCTTGGCGACAGACGATACGCAGTATTTT. Residues: CASSLATDDTQYF. Full variable domain (remainder filled in from reference TRBV5-1 and TRBJ2-3): KAGVTQTPRYLIKTRGQQVTLSCSPISGHRSVSWYQQTPGQGLQFLFEYFSETQRNKGNFPGRFSGRQFSNSRSEMNVSTLELGDSALYLCASSLATDDTQYFGPGTRLTVL.

The CDR3 here is CASSWGSGGANVLTF. The CDR3, as DNA: TGTGCCAGCAGTTGGGGTTCGGGAGGGGCCAACGTCCTGACTTTC. V is TRBV6-6 and J is TRBJ2-6, with D possibly being TRBD2 (5 bases). The CDR3 has 15 amino acids. V lost 4 bases to trimming and J lost 4 bases, with 11 bases between them. CDR1 MNHNY and CDR2 SVGAGI come from the germline V gene (reference sequence).

Comment on this clone: A read error may produce the germline difference seen at one junction end. The chain carries TRBV5-1 and TRBJ2-5, with a tentative D call TRBD2 (5 bases). Germline V gene data show CDR1 as SGHRS and CDR2 as YFSETQ. The CDR3 extends over 13 amino acids. The CDR3 DNA sequence: TGCTCCAGCAGCGGCTCTCACGGAGAGACCCAGTACTTC. The encoded protein is CSSSGSHGETQYF.

This clone was seen only once. This chain uses TRBV30 with TRBJ1-5, with D possibly matching TRBD1 (5 bases). This CDR3 is 14 amino acids long. In germline, CDR1 is GTSNPN, CDR2 SVGIG (reference sequence). V dropped 3 bases and J dropped 1 base, with 10 bases sitting between them. The CDR3, as DNA: TGTGCCTGGAGGGGACCGGGGAGCAATCAGCCCCAGCATTTT. Translation: CAWRGPGSNQPQHF.

This rearrangement joins TRBV30 to TRBJ1-4, with 9 bases identical to TRBD1. The CDR3 contains 14 residues. The V and J ends lost 2 bases and 6 bases, in that order; junction bases with no gene match: 4. CDR1 is GTSNPN and CDR2 is SVGIG in the germline V gene (reference sequence). Written as DNA, the CDR3 is TGTGCCTGGAGTTCGGGACAGGGAGATGAAAAACTGTTTTTT. This translates into CAWSSGQGDEKLFF.

The rearrangement joins TRBV19 to TRBJ2-7; 7 positions match TRBD1. The CDR3 has 13 residues. Germline loops: CDR1 LNHDA, CDR2 SQIVND (reference sequence). Germline trimming cut 7 bases from V and 1 base from J; bases unmatched to any gene: 4. The CDR3 DNA reads as TGTGCCAGTATGGGACAGTCTTCCTACGAGCAGTACTTC. Residues: CASMGQSSYEQYF.

This sequence joins TRBV7-8 and TRBJ2-7, with no clear D. Germline lookup yields CDR1 SGHVS and CDR2 FQNEAQ. V was trimmed by 5 bases and J by 1 base, leaving 12 bases between them. CDR3 length: 14 residues. CDR3 protein: CASSLMDGSYEQYF. DNA for the CDR3: TGTGCCAGCAGCCTCATGGACGGATCCTACGAGCAGTACTTC.

This clone was picked up a small number of times. The chain has TRBV28 and TRBJ1-3, with a weak D call TRBD1 (5 bases). The CDR3 is made up of 14 amino acids. CDR1 is MDHEN, CDR2 SYDVKM, per germline. Between the trimmed V and J ends, which lost 5 bases and 7 bases, there was a span of 15 bases. The CDR3 coding sequence is TGTGCCAGCAGTAGGCCCCCATACAGGAACACCATATATTTT. Encoded protein: CASSRPPYRNTIYF.

Details on this clone: One junction end disagrees with the germline gene, perhaps due to a read error. The rearrangement uses TRBV5-1 and TRBJ2-1; TRBD2 agrees at 12 bases. The V gene's germline CDR1 is SGHRS and CDR2 YFSETQ. The CDR3 loop spans 19 amino acids. This CDR3 reads CSSSLWSLAGGATGNEQFF. The CDR3 DNA sequence: TGCTCCAGCAGCTTGTGGTCCCTAGCGGGAGGGGCTACCGGGAATGAGCAGTTCTTC. Based on the CDR3 plus reference TRBV5-1 and TRBJ2-1, the full variable domain is KAGVTQTPRYLIKTRGQQVTLSCSPISGHRSVSWYQQTPGQGLQFLFEYFSETQRNKGNFPGRFSGRQFSNSRSEMNVSTLELGDSALYLCSSSLWSLAGGATGNEQFFGPGTRLTVL.

This clone has only one observation. The V gene is TRBV30, the J gene TRBJ1-4; no firm D call. The V gene's germline CDR1 is GTSNPN and CDR2 SVGIG (reference sequence). The V end was cut by 3 bases, the J end by 8 bases, with 13 bases between. The CDR3 covers 13 residues. In DNA form, the CDR3 reads TGTGCCTGGAGGGCTGGGGTTCGGGAAAAACTGTTTTTT. Its translation: CAWRAGVREKLFF.

This chain joins TRBV7-2 and TRBJ2-2; TRBD1 matches 9 bases. CDR1 is SGHTA and CDR2 is FQGNSA in the germline V gene. V was clipped by 0 bases and J by 4 bases; unmatched bases: 0. The length of the CDR3 is 15 residues. CDR3 coding DNA: TGTGCCAGCAGCTTAGCGACAGGGGGCACCGGGGAGCTGTTTTTT. Its translation is CASSLATGGTGELFF.

The chain joins TRBV13 to TRBJ1-1; D gene uncertain. The CDR3 loop spans 14 amino acids. Trimming shortened V by 7 bases and J by 2 bases, and 14 bases separated the two germline ends. Germline V lookup: CDR1 PRHDT, CDR2 FYEKMQ (reference sequence). The DNA for the CDR3 is TGTGCCAGCAATAGATTAAACGGTAACACTGAAGCTTTCTTT. This sequence encodes CASNRLNGNTEAFF.

This chain uses TRBV5-6 with TRBJ1-2; D is ambiguous. CDR1 and CDR2 (germline): SGHDT, YYEEEE. The V and J ends lost 0 bases and 11 bases respectively, with 17 bases between them. The CDR3 is 14 residues long. This CDR3 is CASSLGAGKFWYTF. CDR3 DNA: TGTGCCAGCAGCTTGGGTGCGGGGAAATTTTGGTACACCTTC.

The genes are TRBV19 and TRBJ2-3; TRBD1 matches 8 bases. This CDR3 is 13 amino acids long. The V and J ends lost 6 bases and 1 base, in that order; junction bases with no gene match: 0. CDR1 and CDR2 from the germline V gene are LNHDA and SQIVND (reference sequence). CDR3 DNA: TGTGCCAGTAGACAGGGGGGCACAGATACGCAGTATTTT. Its translation: CASRQGGTDTQYF. The complete variable domain, with remaining parts taken from reference TRBV19 and TRBJ2-3, reads DGGITQSPKYLFRKEGQNVTLSCEQNLNHDAMYWYRQDPGQGLRLIYYSQIVNDFQKGDIAEGYSVSREKKESFPLTVTSAQKNPTAFYLCASRQGGTDTQYFGPGTRLTVL.

The chain employs TRBV6-5 and TRBJ2-1; tentatively, D is TRBD1 (5 bases). Per germline, CDR1 MNHEY and CDR2 SVGAGI. The CDR3 runs 15 residues. The V gene lost 7 bases and the J gene lost 0 bases, with 13 bases spanning the gap. The CDR3 nucleotides read TGTGCCAGCAATAGAGACAGCAGCTCCTACAATGAGCAGTTCTTC. This codes for CASNRDSSSYNEQFF.

V is TRBV27 and J is TRBJ2-7; unclear D gene. CDR1 is MNHEY and CDR2 is SMNVEV in the germline V gene (reference sequence). The V end was cut by 6 bases, the J end by 2 bases, with 14 bases between. CDR3 length equals 14 residues. The CDR3 sequence: CASSRGRTPYEQYF. DNA of the CDR3: TGTGCCAGCAGCCGCGGACGGACCCCCTACGAGCAGTACTTC.

V gene TRBV5-5 combines with J gene TRBJ2-7, with 7 positions matching TRBD1. V lost 7 bases to trimming and J lost 2 bases; unmatched junction nucleotides: 9. Germline V lookup: CDR1 SGHKS, CDR2 YYEKEE (reference sequence). The CDR3 length is 14 residues. The CDR3 region has the DNA TGTGCCAGCTTAGCCGGGACAGATCCCTACGAGCAGTACTTC. Translating gives CASLAGTDPYEQYF.

The chain is built from TRBV9 and TRBJ2-7, with a weak D call TRBD1 (6 bases). The CDR3 is 14 residues long. V gave up 3 bases and J gave up 2 bases, with 12 bases separating them. CDR1 and CDR2 (germline): SGDLS, YYNGEE. CDR3 region: CASSGDKFPYEQYF. CDR3 nucleotide sequence: TGTGCCAGCAGCGGGGACAAATTCCCCTACGAGCAGTACTTC.

The chain employs TRBV2 and TRBJ1-6; the D is unclear. V lost 6 bases and J lost 7, with 10 bases in between. Germline V gives CDR1 SNHLY, CDR2 FYNNEI. This CDR3 comprises 13 residues. The CDR3 loop reads CASRETKNSPLHF. DNA of the CDR3: TGTGCCAGCAGAGAGACGAAGAATTCACCCCTCCACTTT.

This clone appeared once. The genes are TRBV27 and TRBJ2-2, with D hard to call. This CDR3 spans 14 amino acids. V was cut by 3 bases and J by 7 bases, with 12 bases left in between. Germline lookup yields CDR1 MNHEY and CDR2 SMNVEV (reference sequence). The CDR3 here is CASSFFGMSGELFF. The CDR3 nucleotides are TGTGCCAGCAGTTTTTTCGGTATGAGCGGGGAGCTGTTTTTT.

The chain has TRBV7-3 and TRBJ2-1; 10 bases match TRBD2. This CDR3 region has 15 residues. The V segment lost 5 bases and the J segment 3 bases; nucleotides outside the gene matches: 4. CDR1 is SGHTA, CDR2 FQGTGA, per germline. CDR3 nucleotides: TGTGCCAGCAGCCTCGGACTAGCGGACTACAATGAGCAGTTCTTC. This codes for CASSLGLADYNEQFF.

The chain couples TRBV10-1 to TRBJ2-7, with 11 bases lining up with TRBD1. This CDR3 has 15 amino acids. V lost 3 bases to trimming and J lost 7 bases; unmatched junction nucleotides: 8. Per the germline V gene, CDR1 is WNHNN and CDR2 is SYGVQD (reference sequence). CDR3 sequence reads: CASSDPDRGLREQYF. As DNA, the CDR3 is TGCGCCAGCAGTGACCCGGACAGGGGGCTTCGGGAGCAGTACTTC.

The genes are TRBV11-2 and TRBJ2-1; 10 bases are shared with TRBD2. Germline assignment: CDR1 SGHAT and CDR2 FQNNGV. V shed 3 bases, J shed 6 bases, and the junction held 11 bases outside the gene matches. The CDR3 consists of 17 residues. This chain's CDR3 is CASSLPEGSGRANEQFF. DNA for the CDR3: TGTGCCAGCAGCTTGCCTGAGGGAAGCGGGAGGGCCAATGAGCAGTTCTTC.